This passage covers 23 T cell receptor beta chains from one sample sequenced in a study of cytomegalovirus exposure and HLA in healthy donors. A multiplex PCR was run with 60 Vbeta primers and 13 Jbeta primers. Repertoires were generated with immunoSEQ multiplex PCR, while TCRdb's copy carries only in-frame clones and drops some. The sample records around 190,000 clones, 85% being singletons. Sequenced: PBMCs. The receptors derive from a woman in her forties or fifties in good health and CMV-seronegative.

CDR3 sequence (DNA): TGTGCCAGCAGTTCGACTGACACAGATACGCAGTATTTT. Translation: CASSSTDTDTQYF. The chain is built from TRBV6-5 and TRBJ2-3; D gene uncertain. Germline V gives CDR1 MNHEY, CDR2 SVGAGI. The V gene lost 4 bases and the J gene lost 2 bases, with 7 bases spanning the gap. The CDR3 is 13 residues long.

This rearrangement joins TRBV5-1 to TRBJ1-2; unclear D gene. This CDR3 region has 13 residues. The germline CDR1 and CDR2 sequences are SGHRS and YFSETQ. Trimming took 0 bases from V and 7 from J, leaving 10 bases between them. The CDR3 nucleotides read TGCGCCAGCAGCTTGGGGCTCGTCCCTGGCTACACCTTC. As protein: CASSLGLVPGYTF.

This chain connects TRBV18 to TRBJ1-5; maybe TRBD1 (6 bases). Deletions cut 0 bases from V and 0 bases from J, with 9 bases between. CDR1 is KGHSH and CDR2 is LQKENI in the germline V gene. The CDR3 is 16 residues long. The CDR3 here is CASSPPGAASNQPQHF. DNA of the CDR3: TGTGCCAGCTCACCACCGGGGGCGGCTAGCAATCAGCCCCAGCATTTT.

V is TRBV29-1 and J is TRBJ2-5; D possibly corresponds to TRBD1 (6 bases). V dropped 5 bases and J dropped 4 bases, with 17 bases sitting between them. The germline CDR1 and CDR2 sequences are SQVTM and ANQGSEA. The CDR3 extends over 14 amino acids. The CDR3 sequence: CSVHQGLVGETQYF. The CDR3 DNA reads TGCAGCGTTCACCAGGGGCTAGTGGGAGAGACCCAGTACTTC.

The gene calls are TRBV6-5 and TRBJ2-7; a weak D match, TRBD2 (5 bases). With 4 bases removed from V and 3 bases from J, the gap between germline ends came to 19 bases. Looked up from germline, CDR1 is MNHEY and CDR2 is SVGAGI. CDR3 size: 16 residues. The CDR3 DNA is TGTGCCAGCAGTTCCACCTCCATGCCTCGGGACTACGAGCAGTACTTC. Its protein is CASSSTSMPRDYEQYF.

This chain uses TRBV11-2 with TRBJ1-6, with 10 bases lining up with TRBD1. In germline, CDR1 is SGHAT, CDR2 FQNNGV. Trimming cost V 2 bases and J 10 bases; bases outside gene matches: 14. There are 18 residues in the CDR3. The CDR3 region has the DNA TGTGCCAGCAGCTTAAGACCCTCCCCCGGGACAGGGGTATCACCCCTCCACTTT. Translating it yields CASSLRPSPGTGVSPLHF.

The gene calls are TRBV2 and TRBJ2-2; tentatively, D is TRBD2 (5 bases). V shed 5 bases and J shed 0 bases, with 10 bases lying between them. The CDR3 sequence is 15 residues long. The V gene's germline CDR1 is SNHLY and CDR2 FYNNEI. As DNA, the CDR3 is TGTGCCAGCAGTATGGGGAGATCGAACACCGGGGAGCTGTTTTTT. This translates into CASSMGRSNTGELFF.

The chain is built from TRBV7-2 and TRBJ2-1; TRBD2 is a possible D gene (6 bases). With 0 bases removed from V and 0 bases from J, the gap between germline ends came to 15 bases. CDR3 length: 18 amino acids. Germline V lookup: CDR1 SGHTA, CDR2 FQGNSA. The DNA for the CDR3 is TGTGCCAGCAGCTTAGCTCGCAGGACTACTAGCTCCTACAATGAGCAGTTCTTC. This encodes CASSLARRTTSSYNEQFF.

The rearrangement joins TRBV18 to TRBJ2-5; D is uncertain. Germline values: CDR1 KGHSH, CDR2 LQKENI. The CDR3 consists of 15 residues. V was trimmed by 2 bases and J by 2 bases, leaving 12 bases between them. The CDR3 DNA reads as TGTGCCAGCTCACCAGGGTTGGAGATACAAGAGACCCAGTACTTC. As protein: CASSPGLEIQETQYF.

This sequence joins TRBV2 and TRBJ1-6; D uncertain. Trimming shortened V by 7 bases and J by 5 bases, and 9 bases separated the two germline ends. Germline CDR1 is SNHLY and CDR2 is FYNNEI. The CDR3 is 13 amino acids. This CDR3 is CASTTENNSPLHF. Here the CDR3 DNA reads TGTGCCAGCACCACGGAGAATAATTCACCCCTCCACTTT.

V usage is TRBV5-1 and J usage is TRBJ2-5, with 12 bases lining up with TRBD2. The CDR3 loop spans 15 amino acids. Germline CDR1 is SGHRS and CDR2 is YFSETQ. Germline trimming cut 4 bases from V and 5 bases from J; bases unmatched to any gene: 6. Here the CDR3 reads CASSAGLAGTETQYF. DNA for the CDR3: TGCGCCAGCAGCGCCGGACTAGCGGGAACGGAGACCCAGTACTTC.

The chain combines TRBV14 with TRBJ1-1; no clear D gene. The CDR3 covers 13 residues. The V gene's germline CDR1 is SGHDN and CDR2 FVKESK. Trimming took 0 bases from V and 3 from J, leaving 5 bases between them. The CDR3 reads CASSQDKHTEAFF. The CDR3 DNA reads TGTGCCAGCAGCCAAGACAAGCACACTGAAGCTTTCTTT.

The V gene is TRBV4-1, the J gene TRBJ1-1; TRBD1 might be the D (6 bases). V dropped 4 bases and J dropped 1 base, with 19 bases sitting between them. Germline loops: CDR1 MGHRA, CDR2 YSYEKL. CDR3 length: 17 amino acids. The CDR3 coding sequence is TGCGCCAGCAGCCTCCCCTCAGGACAGCCGGGGAACACTGAAGCTTTCTTT. It specifies CASSLPSGQPGNTEAFF.

V usage is TRBV5-1 and J usage is TRBJ2-3; 7 nucleotides line up with TRBD2. The CDR3 length is 16 residues. The V gene's germline CDR1 is SGHRS and CDR2 YFSETQ. V gave up 4 bases and J gave up 2 bases; unmatched junction bases: 10. The CDR3 nucleotides read TGCGCCAGCAGCCCACCTACTCTAGCGGACACAGATACGCAGTATTTT. It encodes CASSPPTLADTDTQYF.

The J gene is TRBJ1-1, the V gene TRBV28; D is uncertain. Trimming pared 3 bases from V and 1 base from J, leaving 12 bases between. Germline V gives CDR1 MDHEN, CDR2 SYDVKM. This CDR3 is built from 15 residues. This CDR3 is CASSFSGMGNTEAFF. As DNA, the CDR3 is TGTGCCAGCAGTTTTTCAGGAATGGGGAACACTGAAGCTTTCTTT.

The genes are TRBV13 and TRBJ2-5; 9 nucleotides match TRBD2. The J call is uncertain, as TRBJ2-7 better fits the DNA end. Germline V CDR1 and CDR2: PRHDT, FYEKMQ (reference sequence). The CDR3 runs to 15 residues. The CDR3 region has the DNA TGTGCCAGCAGCAAGCTTAGCGGGAGCAGATACGAGCAGTACTTC. This translates into CASSKLSGSRYEQYF.

V and J are TRBV10-1 and TRBJ2-7; D remains unclear. V lost 0 bases to trimming and J lost 5 bases, with 2 bases between them. The CDR3 sequence is 11 residues long. CDR1 WNHNN and CDR2 SYGVQD come from the germline V gene (reference sequence). CDR3 loop: CASSESNEQYF. The CDR3 DNA follows: TGCGCCAGCAGTGAGTCTAACGAGCAGTACTTC.

The chain is built from TRBV27 and TRBJ2-1; D is ambiguous. Trimming left V 4 bases short and J 5 bases short, with 6 bases between. Germline assignment: CDR1 MNHEY and CDR2 SMNVEV (reference sequence). CDR3 size: 12 residues. The CDR3 sequence: CASSSLHNEQFF. The CDR3 nucleotides read TGTGCCAGCAGTTCCCTTCACAATGAGCAGTTCTTC.

About this clone itself: Additional DNA sequences in this sample encode the identical CDR3. This chain links TRBV5-1 with TRBJ2-3, with 7 nucleotides matching TRBD2. The length of the CDR3 is 13 residues. The V and J ends lost 6 bases and 0 bases, in that order; junction bases with no gene match: 1. The germline gives CDR1 SGHRS, CDR2 YFSETQ. The CDR3 DNA is TGCGCCAGCAATAGCGGGAGCACAGATACGCAGTATTTT. Protein: CASNSGSTDTQYF. The entire variable domain, with the rest obtained from reference TRBV5-1 and TRBJ2-3, is as follows: KAGVTQTPRYLIKTRGQQVTLSCSPISGHRSVSWYQQTPGQGLQFLFEYFSETQRNKGNFPGRFSGRQFSNSRSEMNVSTLELGDSALYLCASNSGSTDTQYFGPGTRLTVL.

The genes are TRBV5-1 and TRBJ1-1, with D possibly TRBD1 on 5 matching bases. The germline V gene encodes CDR1 SGHRS and CDR2 YFSETQ. This CDR3 comprises 13 residues. Trimming left V 0 bases short and J 4 bases short, with 7 bases between. In nucleotides, the CDR3 is TGCGCCAGCAGCTTGGGAAGGGGCACTGAAGCTTTCTTT. It translates to CASSLGRGTEAFF.

The chain couples TRBV27 to TRBJ2-3; 7 bases are a match to TRBD2. The CDR3 sequence is 16 residues long. The V gene end was trimmed by 6 bases and the J gene end by 2 bases; junction bases not matched to a gene: 11. Germline CDR1 and CDR2: MNHEY and SMNVEV (reference sequence). The CDR3 is CASSGFGGVLTDTQYF. CDR3 DNA sequence: TGTGCCAGCAGCGGCTTTGGGGGGGTCCTCACAGATACGCAGTATTTT.

The chain uses TRBV30 and TRBJ2-7; 12 positions match TRBD2. This CDR3 is 13 amino acids long. J lost 3 bases, V lost 3 bases, and 0 bases had no gene match. The germline V gene has CDR1 GTSNPN and CDR2 SVGIG (reference sequence). The CDR3 here is CAWRTSGSYEQYF. The CDR3 DNA is TGTGCCTGGAGGACTAGCGGGAGCTACGAGCAGTACTTC. Full variable domain (rest looked up from reference TRBV30 and TRBJ2-7): SQTIHQWPATLVQPVGSPLSLECTVEGTSNPNLYWYRQAAGRGLQLLFYSVGIGQISSEVPQNLSASRPQDRQFILSSKKLLLSDSGFYLCAWRTSGSYEQYFGPGTRLTVT.

V and J are TRBV19 and TRBJ2-3; 7 positions match TRBD1. Germline loops: CDR1 LNHDA, CDR2 SQIVND (reference sequence). This CDR3 spans 15 amino acids. With V trimmed by 6 bases and J by 0 bases, 6 bases remained unmatched. This CDR3 is CASSLTGPSTDTQYF. The CDR3 nucleotides read TGTGCCAGTAGCTTGACAGGGCCTAGCACAGATACGCAGTATTTT.